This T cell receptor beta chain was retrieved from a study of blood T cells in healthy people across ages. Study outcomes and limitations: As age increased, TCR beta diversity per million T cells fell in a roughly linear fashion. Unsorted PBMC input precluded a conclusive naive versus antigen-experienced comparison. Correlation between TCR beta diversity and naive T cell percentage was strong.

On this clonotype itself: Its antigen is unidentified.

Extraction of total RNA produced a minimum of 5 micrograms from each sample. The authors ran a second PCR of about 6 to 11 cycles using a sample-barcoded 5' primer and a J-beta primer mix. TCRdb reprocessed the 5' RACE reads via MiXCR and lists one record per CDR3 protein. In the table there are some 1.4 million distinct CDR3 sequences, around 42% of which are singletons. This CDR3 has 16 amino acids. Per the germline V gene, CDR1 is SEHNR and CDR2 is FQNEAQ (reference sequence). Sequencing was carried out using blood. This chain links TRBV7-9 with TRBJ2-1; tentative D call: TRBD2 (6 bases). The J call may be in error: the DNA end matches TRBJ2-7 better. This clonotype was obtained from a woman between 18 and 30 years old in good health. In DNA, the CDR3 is TGTGCCGGCGTGAGTGAGGGAGGCCCCTCCTACAATGAGCAGTACTTC. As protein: CAGVSEGGPSYNEQYF.